Here is one T cell receptor (beta chain) with its context. One junction end disagrees with the germline gene, perhaps due to a read error. Sample-barcoded 5' priming and a J-beta primer mix drove a second PCR of about 6 to 11 cycles. TCRdb analysed the 5' RACE reads with MiXCR anew, one entry per CDR3 protein. The repertoire holds 380,000 or so distinct CDR3 sequences, with 50% to 60% as singletons. This sample is drawn from a study of blood T cells in healthy people across ages. This CDR3 contains 16 residues. The sequencing input was blood. This chain uses TRBV12-3 or TRBV12-4 with TRBJ2-1; 10 nucleotides align to TRBD2. The sequence was collected from a man in his sixties in good health. Here the CDR3 reads CASSPSGRGSCNEQFF. CDR3 in DNA: TGTGCCAGCAGCCCCAGCGGGAGGGGCTCCTGCAATGAGCAGTTCTTC.